The 14 T cell receptor beta chains listed next were all sequenced from one sample in a study of T cell responses to AZD1222 COVID-19 vaccine. Sequencing was performed with immunoSEQ multiplex PCR; in TCRdb, only in-frame clones are kept and a portion is missing. There are roughly 180,000 clones in the sample; more than 85% occur only once, and more than 1.5% lies in the top ten. Sequencing used peripheral blood, obtained 28 days after the second AZD1222 dose. The receptors originated from an adult who received the AZD1222 COVID-19 vaccine.

The chain uses TRBV19 and TRBJ2-7; perhaps D is TRBD1 or TRBD2 (7 bases each). Germline CDR1 LNHDA, CDR2 SQIVND (reference sequence). The CDR3 consists of 16 residues. V gave up 4 bases and J gave up 2 bases, with 18 bases separating them. As DNA, the CDR3 is TGTGCCAGTAGTACCCAGGGGGGGACGGATGCCTACGAGCAGTACTTC. Its translation is CASSTQGGTDAYEQYF.

This clone showed up just once. This sequence joins TRBV19 and TRBJ1-2; D unresolved. Looked up from germline, CDR1 is LNHDA and CDR2 is SQIVND (reference sequence). With 8 bases removed from V and 1 base from J, the gap between germline ends came to 17 bases. CDR3 length: 15 residues. CDR3 loop: CASVGMGRFNYGYTF. CDR3 in DNA: TGTGCCAGTGTTGGAATGGGGAGATTTAACTATGGCTACACCTTC.

The chain recombines TRBV7-9 with TRBJ2-7, with D perhaps given as TRBD1 or TRBD2 (5 bases each). CDR1 SEHNR and CDR2 FQNEAQ come from the germline V gene (reference sequence). V was trimmed by 5 bases and J by 3 bases, leaving 14 bases between them. This CDR3 region has 14 residues. CDR3 bases: TGTGCCAGCAGCCCGGGACCTGCCGGCTACGAGCAGTACTTC. Its protein is CASSPGPAGYEQYF.

The chain employs TRBV6-2 or TRBV6-3 and TRBJ1-1; D is undetermined. Germline V gene lookup returns CDR1 MNHEY and CDR2 SVGEGT. This CDR3 is 15 amino acids long. V lost 2 bases and J lost 3, with 13 bases in between. CDR3 bases: TGTGCCAGCAGTTACGGAGGCGGAGGGTACACTGAAGCTTTCTTT. It codes for CASSYGGGGYTEAFF.

This clone was counted a few times. The chain uses TRBV12-5 and TRBJ1-1; D gene uncertain. Germline-derived CDR1 and CDR2 are LGHNT and FRNRAP. The CDR3 has 12 residues. V dropped 1 base and J dropped 5 bases, with 5 bases sitting between them. The CDR3 sequence: CASGLGQTEAFF. DNA for the CDR3: TGTGCTAGTGGTTTGGGGCAGACTGAAGCTTTCTTT.

This rearrangement joins TRBV10-2 to TRBJ1-4; 10 nucleotides align to TRBD1. Looked up from germline, CDR1 is WSHSY and CDR2 is SAAADI. The ends lost 4 bases at V and 6 bases at J; junction bases unmatched: 5. This CDR3 region has 15 residues. Here the CDR3 DNA reads TGCGCCAGCAGTGTCTCCGGGACAGGGGATGAAAAACTGTTTTTT. This sequence encodes CASSVSGTGDEKLFF.

The chain employs TRBV23-1 and TRBJ2-3; TRBD2 matches 14 bases. TRBV23-1 is recorded as an ORF, its role being uncertain. With V trimmed by 4 bases and J by 3 bases, 12 bases remained unmatched. The CDR3 is 19 amino acids. The CDR3 loop reads CASSLLGTSGSLGTDTQYF. In nucleotides, the CDR3 is TGCGCCAGCAGTCTACTAGGGACTAGCGGGAGTCTTGGTACAGATACGCAGTATTTT.

This clone was observed a single time. V is TRBV20-1 and J is TRBJ2-6; no definite D call. CDR1 is DFQATT and CDR2 is SNEGSKA in the germline V gene (reference sequence). Between the trimmed V and J ends, which lost 3 bases and 3 bases, there was a span of 6 bases. The CDR3 is 13 amino acids. This CDR3 is CSASAVGANVLTF. The DNA of the CDR3 is TGCAGTGCTAGTGCAGTTGGGGCCAACGTCCTGACTTTC.

This clone was seen once. The V gene is TRBV7-2, the J gene TRBJ2-7; 12 bases are a match to TRBD1. Trimming at V came to 5 bases and at J to 5 bases, leaving 7 bases not matched to a gene. This CDR3 has 15 amino acids. Per germline, CDR1 SGHTA and CDR2 FQGNSA. The CDR3 loop reads CASSGRDRGRHEQYF. The CDR3 DNA reads TGTGCCAGCAGCGGTCGGGACAGGGGGCGCCACGAGCAGTACTTC.

The rearrangement links TRBV18 to TRBJ1-3, with a tentative D call TRBD1 (5 bases). Trimming removed 6 bases from V and 0 bases from J, with 18 bases in between. The CDR3 consists of 17 residues. CDR1 is KGHSH, CDR2 LQKENI, per germline. Here the CDR3 reads CASSLSQGTYSGNTIYF. The CDR3 DNA follows: TGTGCCAGCTCGCTATCTCAGGGAACCTACTCTGGAAACACCATATATTTT.

The rearrangement uses TRBV20-1 and TRBJ2-7; D may be TRBD2 (6 bases). V lost 3 bases to trimming and J lost 3 bases, with 15 bases between them. The V gene's germline CDR1 is DFQATT and CDR2 SNEGSKA (reference sequence). The CDR3 extends over 14 amino acids. CDR3 residues: CSASDPLAFYEQYF. CDR3 nucleotide sequence: TGCAGTGCTAGTGACCCGCTAGCGTTCTACGAGCAGTACTTC.

Only a few counts were recorded for this clone. V usage is TRBV6-6 and J usage is TRBJ2-2, with 7 bases matching TRBD2. CDR3 length equals 15 residues. Trimming removed 4 bases from V and 6 bases from J; junction bases left unmatched: 8. Germline-derived CDR1 and CDR2 are MNHNY and SVGAGI (reference sequence). CDR3 nucleotides: TGTGCCAGCAGTTTGACTAGCCAACACTCCGGGGAGCTGTTTTTT. This codes for CASSLTSQHSGELFF.

The V and J genes are TRBV6-5 and TRBJ1-3, with 7 bases fitting TRBD1. The germline V gene encodes CDR1 MNHEY and CDR2 SVGAGI. This CDR3 is built from 15 residues. With V trimmed by 8 bases and J by 2 bases, 9 bases remained unmatched. This CDR3 reads CASVRQGAAGNTIYF. The CDR3 nucleotides read TGTGCCAGCGTTCGACAGGGAGCGGCTGGAAACACCATATATTTT.

V is TRBV11-2 and J is TRBJ1-6; tentative D call: TRBD1 (5 bases). Per germline, CDR1 SGHAT and CDR2 FQNNGV. CDR3 length: 16 residues. V gave up 2 bases and J gave up 6 bases, with 14 bases separating them. CDR3 loop: CASSLREGLGNSPLHF. The CDR3 DNA reads as TGTGCCAGCAGCTTACGGGAGGGGCTGGGTAATTCACCCCTCCACTTT.